This T cell receptor beta chain was recovered during a study of blood T cells in healthy people across ages. Study-wide results and limits: Age showed a roughly linear inverse relationship with TCR beta diversity per million T cells. Among long-lived donors, naive CD4+ cells were more numerous and diversity higher than in aged donors.

Then a second PCR, running roughly 7 to 11 cycles, was carried out with a sample-barcoded 5' primer and a J-beta primer mix. A template-switch adaptor with 12 random nucleotides tagged each cDNA molecule. A minimum of 3 million CDR3-containing paired-end reads was obtained for each sample. Each CDR3 protein gets one entry after TCRdb re-called the 5' RACE reads with MiXCR. The table has about 640,000 distinct CDR3 sequences, approximately 59% seen once. V lost 1 base, J lost 7 bases, and 23 bases lay in between. The length of the CDR3 is 18 residues. Germline V gene sequence: CDR1 SGHRS, CDR2 YFSETQ. Points on this clonotype: Its antigen is undetermined.

The receptor's source is a man in his sixties in good health. The material sequenced was blood. The gene calls are TRBV5-1 and TRBJ1-4; a possible D gene is TRBD1 (6 bases). This CDR3 is CASSLSSQRGGESEKLFF. CDR3 nucleotides: TGCGCCAGCAGCTTGTCTTCCCAGAGAGGGGGGGAGAGTGAAAAACTGTTTTTT.